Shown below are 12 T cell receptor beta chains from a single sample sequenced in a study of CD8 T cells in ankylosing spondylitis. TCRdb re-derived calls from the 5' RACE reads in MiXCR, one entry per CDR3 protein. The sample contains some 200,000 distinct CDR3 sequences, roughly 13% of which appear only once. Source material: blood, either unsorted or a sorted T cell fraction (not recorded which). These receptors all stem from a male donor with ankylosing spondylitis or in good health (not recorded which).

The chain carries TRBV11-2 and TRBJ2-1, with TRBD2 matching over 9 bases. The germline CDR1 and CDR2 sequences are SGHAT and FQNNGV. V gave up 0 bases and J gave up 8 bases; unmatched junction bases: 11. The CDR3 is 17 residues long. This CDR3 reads CASSLERPGLAFDEQFF. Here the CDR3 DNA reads TGTGCCAGCAGCTTAGAGCGGCCGGGACTAGCTTTCGATGAGCAGTTCTTC.

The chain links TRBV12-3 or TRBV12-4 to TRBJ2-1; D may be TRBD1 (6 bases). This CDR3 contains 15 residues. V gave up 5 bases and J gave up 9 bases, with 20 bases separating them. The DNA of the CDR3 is TGTGCCAGCAGTCTACTCCCCGACAGGTCGGGTGAGCAGTTCTTC. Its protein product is CASSLLPDRSGEQFF.

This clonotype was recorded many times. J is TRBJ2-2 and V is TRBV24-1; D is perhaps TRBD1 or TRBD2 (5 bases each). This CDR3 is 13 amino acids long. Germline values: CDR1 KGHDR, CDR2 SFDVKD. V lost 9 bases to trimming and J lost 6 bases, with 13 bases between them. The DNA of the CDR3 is TGTGCCACCCAAGAGGGGTTGTCCGGGGAGCTGTTTTTT. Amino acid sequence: CATQEGLSGELFF.

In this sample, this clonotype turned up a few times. This CDR3 reads CASSLVGGNQETQYF. The CDR3 coding sequence is TGTGCCAGCAGCTTAGTTGGCGGGAACCAAGAGACCCAGTACTTC. This rearrangement joins TRBV7-9 to TRBJ2-5, with D perhaps matching TRBD2 (6 bases). Looked up from germline, CDR1 is SEHNR and CDR2 is FQNEAQ (reference sequence). The CDR3 is made up of 15 amino acids. Deletions cut 1 base from V and 0 bases from J, with 9 bases between. The full variable domain, rest sourced from reference TRBV7-9 and TRBJ2-5, is DTGVSQNPRHKITKRGQNVTFRCDPISEHNRLYWYRQTLGQGPEFLTYFQNEAQLEKSRLLSDRFSAERPKGSFSTLEIQRTEQGDSAMYLCASSLVGGNQETQYFGPGTRLLVL.

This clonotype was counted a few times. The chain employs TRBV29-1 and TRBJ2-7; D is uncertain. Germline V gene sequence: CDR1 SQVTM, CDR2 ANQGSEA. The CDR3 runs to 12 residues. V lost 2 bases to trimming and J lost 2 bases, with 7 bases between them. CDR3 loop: CSVELFPYEQYF. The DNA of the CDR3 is TGCAGCGTTGAACTGTTCCCCTACGAGCAGTACTTC.

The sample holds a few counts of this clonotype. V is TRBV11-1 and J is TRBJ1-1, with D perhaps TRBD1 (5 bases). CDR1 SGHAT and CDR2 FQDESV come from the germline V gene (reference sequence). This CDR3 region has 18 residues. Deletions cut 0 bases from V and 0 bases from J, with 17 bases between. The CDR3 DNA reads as TGTGCCAGCAGCTTAGCCGGCGTTGGGGGAATTATGAACACTGAAGCTTTCTTT. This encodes CASSLAGVGGIMNTEAFF. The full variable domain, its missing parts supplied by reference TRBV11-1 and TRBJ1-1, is EAEVAQSPRYKITEKSQAVAFWCDPISGHATLYWYRQILGQGPELLVQFQDESVVDDSQLPKDRFSAERLKGVDSTLKIQPAELGDSAMYLCASSLAGVGGIMNTEAFFGQGTRLTVV.

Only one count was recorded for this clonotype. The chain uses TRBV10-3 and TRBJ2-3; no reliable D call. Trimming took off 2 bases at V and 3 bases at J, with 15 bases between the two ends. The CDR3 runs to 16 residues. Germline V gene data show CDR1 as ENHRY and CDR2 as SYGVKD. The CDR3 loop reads CAISEAGRLGTDTQYF. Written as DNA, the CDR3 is TGTGCCATCAGTGAGGCTGGGCGCCTTGGGACAGATACGCAGTATTTT.

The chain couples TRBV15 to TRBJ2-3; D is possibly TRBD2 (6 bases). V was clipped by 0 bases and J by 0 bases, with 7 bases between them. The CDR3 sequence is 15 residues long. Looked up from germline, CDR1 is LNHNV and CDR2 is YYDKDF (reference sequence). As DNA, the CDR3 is TGTGCCACCAGCAGAGAGCGGGGAAGCACAGATACGCAGTATTTT. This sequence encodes CATSRERGSTDTQYF.

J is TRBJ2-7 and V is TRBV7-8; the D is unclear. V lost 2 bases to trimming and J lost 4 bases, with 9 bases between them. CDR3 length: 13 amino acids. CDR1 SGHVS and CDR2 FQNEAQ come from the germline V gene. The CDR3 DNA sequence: TGTGCCAGCAGCTTACGGTTGGCGTACGAGCAGTACTTC. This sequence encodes CASSLRLAYEQYF.

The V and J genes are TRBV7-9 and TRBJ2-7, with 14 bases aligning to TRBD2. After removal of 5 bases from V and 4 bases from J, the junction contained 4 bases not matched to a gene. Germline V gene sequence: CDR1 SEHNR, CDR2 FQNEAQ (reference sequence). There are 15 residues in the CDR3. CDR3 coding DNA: TGTGCCAGCAGCCCGACTAGCGGGAGGGTATACGAGCAGTACTTC. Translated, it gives CASSPTSGRVYEQYF.

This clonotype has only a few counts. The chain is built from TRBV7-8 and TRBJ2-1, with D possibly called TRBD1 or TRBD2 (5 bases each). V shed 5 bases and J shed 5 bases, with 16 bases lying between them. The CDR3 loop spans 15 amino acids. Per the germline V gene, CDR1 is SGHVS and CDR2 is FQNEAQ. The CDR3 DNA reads TGTGCCAGCAGCCTCCCCTCAGGGAGACACAATGAGCAGTTCTTC. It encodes CASSLPSGRHNEQFF. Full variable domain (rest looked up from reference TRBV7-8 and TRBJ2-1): GAGVSQSPRYKVAKRGQDVALRCDPISGHVSLFWYQQALGQGPEFLTYFQNEAQLDKSGLPSDRFFAERPEGSVSTLKIQRTQQEDSAVYLCASSLPSGRHNEQFFGPGTRLTVL.

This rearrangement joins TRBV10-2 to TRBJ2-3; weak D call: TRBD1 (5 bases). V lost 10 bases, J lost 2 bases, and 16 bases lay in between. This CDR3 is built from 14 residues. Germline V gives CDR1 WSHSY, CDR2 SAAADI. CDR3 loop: CAIVRAQDTDTQYF. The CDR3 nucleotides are TGCGCCATCGTCAGGGCCCAGGACACAGATACGCAGTATTTT.